The clone carrying this T cell receptor beta chain was recorded once. Its antigen remains unknown. Genomic DNA in an amount of around 2 micrograms was extracted from cryopreserved PBMCs and used for the preparation of TCR beta libraries. The CDR3 sequence is 14 residues long. The V end was cut by 8 bases, the J end by 2 bases, with 13 bases between. Germline CDR1 is MDHEN and CDR2 is SYDVKM. This entry is derived from a study of cytotoxic CD8 clonotypes in ibrutinib-treated CLL. Overall study: Results showed some 25 partial and 2 complete responses; following median around six years, approximately 14 remained remitted, approximately 12 advanced. Study-wide points: Elevated clonality accompanied ibrutinib response, with a return toward baseline values at progression. Baseline-level clonality went beyond age-matched healthy donors and moved in step with circulating CD8+ T-cell counts.

Method: immunoSEQ multiplex PCR; TCRdb's copy keeps in-frame clones and lacks some. The sample lists 200,000 to 250,000 clones; about three quarters were seen once. The chain has TRBV28 and TRBJ2-1, with D possibly being TRBD2 (6 bases). The TCR comes from a human donor with chronic lymphocytic leukemia. This sample comprised PBMCs, obtained after 12 months of ibrutinib treatment. CDR3 DNA: TGTGCCAGCTTCCGGGAGACTCCCTACAATGAGCAGTTCTTC. Translating it yields CASFRETPYNEQFF.